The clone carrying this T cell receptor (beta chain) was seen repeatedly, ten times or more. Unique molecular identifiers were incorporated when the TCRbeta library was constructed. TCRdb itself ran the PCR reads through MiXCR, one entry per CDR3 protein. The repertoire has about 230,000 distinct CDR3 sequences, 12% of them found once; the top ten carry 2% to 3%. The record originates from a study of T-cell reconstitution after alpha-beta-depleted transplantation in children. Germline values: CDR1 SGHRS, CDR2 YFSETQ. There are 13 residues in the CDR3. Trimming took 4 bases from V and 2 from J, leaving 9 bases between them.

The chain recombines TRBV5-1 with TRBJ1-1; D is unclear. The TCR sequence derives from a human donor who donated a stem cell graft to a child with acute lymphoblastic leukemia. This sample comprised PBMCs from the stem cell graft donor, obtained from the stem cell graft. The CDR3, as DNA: TGCGCCAGCAGCCCCCAGCCAAACACTGAAGCTTTCTTT. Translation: CASSPQPNTEAFF.